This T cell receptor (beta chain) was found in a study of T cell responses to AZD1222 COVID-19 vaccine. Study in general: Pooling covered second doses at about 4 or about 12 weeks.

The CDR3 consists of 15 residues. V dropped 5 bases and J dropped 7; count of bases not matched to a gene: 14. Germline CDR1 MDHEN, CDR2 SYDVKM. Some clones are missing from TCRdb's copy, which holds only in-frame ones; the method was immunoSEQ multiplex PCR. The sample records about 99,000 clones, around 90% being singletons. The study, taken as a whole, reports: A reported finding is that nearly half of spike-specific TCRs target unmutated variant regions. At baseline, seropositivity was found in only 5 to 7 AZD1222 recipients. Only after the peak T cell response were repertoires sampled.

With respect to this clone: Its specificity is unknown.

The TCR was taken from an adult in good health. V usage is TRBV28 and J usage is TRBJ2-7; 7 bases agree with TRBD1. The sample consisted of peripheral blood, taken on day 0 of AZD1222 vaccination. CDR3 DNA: TGTGCCAGCAGTCCCCTCGGGCAGGGGGTTGGGGAGCAGTACTTC. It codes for CASSPLGQGVGEQYF.